This T cell receptor (beta chain) originates from a study of blood T cell repertoires in COVID-19. Trimming took 5 bases from V and 6 from J; bases not matched to a gene: 5. CDR3 length: 14 amino acids. Germline CDR1 reads SGHNT; CDR2 reads YENEEA. Sequencing was performed with immunoSEQ multiplex PCR; in TCRdb, only in-frame clones are kept and a portion is missing. The sample has some 120,000 clones; approximately 89% are singletons. This receptor was taken from a man between 35 and 55 years old with acute or convalescent COVID-19. The specimen was peripheral blood. The chain combines TRBV11-3 with TRBJ2-3; 10 nucleotides align to TRBD2. The CDR3 DNA reads TGTGCCAGCAGCCGGACTAGCGGCGGGGATACGCAGTATTTT. The encoded protein is CASSRTSGGDTQYF.